A single sample gave rise to the 31 T cell receptor beta chains below, sequenced in a study of blood T cell repertoires in COVID-19. TCRdb keeps only in-frame clones here, not all; method: immunoSEQ multiplex PCR. The sample lists around 470,000 clones; roughly 88% were seen once. The sequenced material came from PBMCs or T cells enriched from blood (not recorded which). The receptors were gathered from a man between 18 and 35 years old who had recovered from COVID-19.

This clone was observed once. This chain links TRBV2 with TRBJ2-2, with 7 bases that match TRBD2. In germline, CDR1 is SNHLY, CDR2 FYNNEI. This CDR3 spans 12 amino acids. V was clipped by 8 bases and J by 6 bases; unmatched bases: 3. The chain's CDR3 is CASGGDAGELFF. The CDR3 nucleotides are TGTGCCAGCGGGGGGGACGCCGGGGAGCTGTTTTTT.

This chain links TRBV12-3 or TRBV12-4 with TRBJ2-7, with D perhaps TRBD1 (5 bases). The CDR3 has 12 residues. The V gene lost 3 bases and the J gene lost 12 bases, with 15 bases spanning the gap. This CDR3 is CASSLAGLFLYF. CDR3 bases: TGTGCCAGCAGTTTGGCAGGGTTGTTTCTGTACTTC.

The rearrangement joins TRBV18 to TRBJ1-1, with D possibly matching TRBD1 (5 bases). CDR1 is KGHSH and CDR2 is LQKENI in the germline V gene. Trimming cost V 2 bases and J 4 bases, with 11 bases left between them. This CDR3 has 14 residues. The CDR3 loop reads CASSPNQGTTEAFF. Here the CDR3 DNA reads TGTGCCAGCTCACCAAATCAGGGTACCACTGAAGCTTTCTTT.

The chain links TRBV7-9 to TRBJ2-1; TRBD1 is a possible D gene (6 bases). The V gene lost 8 bases and the J gene lost 3 bases, with 8 bases spanning the gap. The germline V gene has CDR1 SEHNR and CDR2 FQNEAQ (reference sequence). The CDR3 extends over 12 amino acids. The CDR3 reads CASEGVYNEQFF. The CDR3 bases are TGTGCCAGCGAGGGGGTCTACAATGAGCAGTTCTTC.

This rearrangement joins TRBV11-2 to TRBJ1-6, with TRBD1 matching 9 bases. V trimming: 4 bases; J trimming: 1 base; junction bases outside the gene matches: 5. Germline loops: CDR1 SGHAT, CDR2 FQNNGV. The CDR3 covers 17 residues. The CDR3 spells CASSSTGGASYNSPLHF. DNA for the CDR3: TGTGCCAGCAGCTCAACAGGGGGCGCATCCTATAATTCACCCCTCCACTTT.

The J gene is TRBJ2-5, the V gene TRBV11-2, with 10 bases fitting TRBD2. Germline V gene sequence: CDR1 SGHAT, CDR2 FQNNGV. V trimming: 5 bases; J trimming: 5 bases; junction bases outside the gene matches: 8. CDR3 length equals 15 residues. The CDR3 region has the DNA TGTGCCAGCAGCCCGCAACAGACTAGCGGGGAGACCCAGTACTTC. Its protein is CASSPQQTSGETQYF.

V is TRBV28 and J is TRBJ2-5; 9 bases agree with TRBD2. The CDR3 runs 15 residues. Germline CDR1 is MDHEN and CDR2 is SYDVKM. Losses at the gene ends were 5 bases for V and 5 bases for J; bases not matched to a gene: 9. CDR3 in amino acids: CASSTREREVETQYF. DNA for the CDR3: TGTGCCAGCAGTACCAGAGAGCGGGAGGTGGAGACCCAGTACTTC.

V usage is TRBV6-5 and J usage is TRBJ2-5; no clear D. The CDR3 is made up of 13 amino acids. Germline lookup yields CDR1 MNHEY and CDR2 SVGAGI. The V end lost 4 bases, the J end lost 2 bases, and 8 bases lay between the germline ends. The CDR3, as DNA: TGTGCCAGCAGTTCCCAGACTCAAGAGACCCAGTACTTC. Translated, it gives CASSSQTQETQYF.

The V call is TRBV7-9, the J call TRBJ1-6; unclear D gene. The CDR3 has 13 amino acids. V was shortened by 1 base and J by 8 bases, with 6 bases between the two germline ends. Germline assignment: CDR1 SEHNR and CDR2 FQNEAQ (reference sequence). The chain's CDR3 is CASSLEADSPLHF. The CDR3 DNA reads as TGTGCCAGCAGCTTAGAAGCCGATTCACCCCTCCACTTT.

The V call is TRBV2, the J call TRBJ2-1; D is ambiguous. The CDR3 sequence is 13 residues long. Trimming left V 7 bases short and J 0 bases short, with 7 bases between. Germline lookup yields CDR1 SNHLY and CDR2 FYNNEI. The CDR3 protein is CASTWSSYNEQFF. CDR3 DNA sequence: TGTGCCAGCACTTGGAGCTCCTACAATGAGCAGTTCTTC.

The V gene is TRBV12-1, the J gene TRBJ1-6; the table gives TRBD1 as D, unverified against the DNA. TRBV12-1 is given as a pseudogene. The CDR3 consists of 15 residues. As DNA, the CDR3 is TGTGCCAGCAGCTTTCCCGACAGGGCGGATTCACCCCTCCACTTT. It encodes CASSFPDRADSPLHF.

On this clone itself: This CDR3 is also generated by other DNA sequences in the sample. The genes are TRBV27 and TRBJ1-2; possibly TRBD1 for D (6 bases). Deletions cut 5 bases from V and 2 bases from J, with 9 bases between. CDR3 length equals 13 residues. From germline, CDR1 is MNHEY and CDR2 SMNVEV (reference sequence). CDR3 sequence (DNA): TGTGCCAGCAGTCCCCAGGGGAACTATGGCTACACCTTC. Translation gives CASSPQGNYGYTF.

The gene calls are TRBV27 and TRBJ2-1; TRBD2 matches at 13 bases. Germline V CDR1 and CDR2: MNHEY, SMNVEV (reference sequence). This CDR3 comprises 15 residues. V lost 5 bases to trimming and J lost 10 bases; unmatched junction nucleotides: 8. The CDR3: CASSVPGLAGKEQFF. CDR3 nucleotides: TGTGCCAGCAGTGTTCCGGGACTAGCGGGGAAAGAGCAGTTCTTC.

The V gene is TRBV27, the J gene TRBJ1-6; 9 nucleotides match TRBD1. CDR1 and CDR2 from the germline V gene are MNHEY and SMNVEV (reference sequence). The CDR3 contains 12 residues. With 10 bases clipped from V and 8 bases from J, the junction kept 3 bases outside the gene matches. This CDR3 is CAKTGGHSPLHF. The CDR3 DNA reads as TGTGCCAAAACAGGGGGCCATTCACCCCTCCACTTT.

This chain links TRBV7-2 with TRBJ1-6, with a weak D call TRBD1 (6 bases). Germline V gives CDR1 SGHTA, CDR2 FQGNSA. CDR3 size: 14 residues. The germline V and J ends were trimmed by 10 bases and 7 bases, with 17 bases remaining between them. The CDR3 sequence is CATPTDSSNSPLHF. The CDR3 nucleotides are TGTGCCACCCCAACGGACAGTTCCAATTCACCCCTCCACTTT. Full variable domain (missing parts from reference TRBV7-2 and TRBJ1-6): GAGVSQSPSNKVTEKGKDVELRCDPISGHTALYWYRQSLGQGLEFLIYFQGNSAPDKSGLPSDRFSAERTGGSVSTLTIQRTQQEDSAVYLCATPTDSSNSPLHFGNGTRLTVT.

This chain joins TRBV19 and TRBJ2-3; D is perhaps TRBD2 (5 bases). The germline gives CDR1 LNHDA, CDR2 SQIVND (reference sequence). Trimming shortened V by 7 bases and J by 2 bases, and 13 bases separated the two germline ends. The CDR3 extends over 14 amino acids. The CDR3 protein is CASKVGVYTDTQYF. In DNA, the CDR3 is TGTGCCAGTAAGGTGGGAGTATACACAGATACGCAGTATTTT.

DNA of the CDR3: TGTGCCAGTATGCCGGCAGCCCAGGGTGAGCAGTTCTTC. Translating gives CASMPAAQGEQFF. The rearrangement links TRBV19 to TRBJ2-1; D possibly corresponds to TRBD1 (5 bases). The CDR3 is made up of 13 amino acids. From germline, CDR1 is LNHDA and CDR2 SQIVND (reference sequence). Between the trimmed V and J ends, which lost 7 bases and 9 bases, there was a span of 16 bases.

The J gene is TRBJ2-7, the V gene TRBV5-4, with TRBD2 as a possible D gene (5 bases). Germline CDR1 SGHNT, CDR2 YYREEE (reference sequence). V was clipped by 0 bases and J by 6 bases, with 10 bases between them. This CDR3 has 13 residues. This chain's CDR3 is CASSLAVGSEQYF. The CDR3 DNA sequence: TGTGCCAGCAGCTTGGCCGTGGGGAGCGAGCAGTACTTC.

The V gene is TRBV6-2 or TRBV6-3, the J gene TRBJ2-7; TRBD2 agrees at 8 bases. CDR1 and CDR2 from the germline V gene are MNHEY and SVGEGT. With 0 bases clipped from V and 8 bases from J, the junction kept 9 bases outside the gene matches. The CDR3 contains 15 residues. The CDR3 bases are TGTGCCAGCAGTTACTCGACCGGACTAGCTCCAAAGCAGTACTTC. This translates into CASSYSTGLAPKQYF.

V and J are TRBV7-9 and TRBJ1-5, with 7 nucleotides matching TRBD1. Germline V CDR1 and CDR2: SEHNR, FQNEAQ (reference sequence). V lost 6 bases and J lost 1; bases outside the gene matches: 6. The CDR3 sequence is 15 residues long. CDR3 nucleotides: TGTGCCAGCAGTTCGGGACAGTTCAGCAATCAGCCCCAGCATTTT. Encoded protein: CASSSGQFSNQPQHF.

The V call is TRBV6-5, the J call TRBJ1-5; TRBD1 is a possible D gene (5 bases). V was clipped by 5 bases and J by 1 base, with 12 bases between them. This CDR3 region has 15 residues. Germline lookup yields CDR1 MNHEY and CDR2 SVGAGI. This CDR3 is CASSPGGISNQPQHF. CDR3 sequence (DNA): TGTGCCAGCAGTCCCGGGGGGATAAGCAATCAGCCCCAGCATTTT.

This clone showed up just once. This sequence joins TRBV9 and TRBJ2-7; 9 bases agree with TRBD1. The length of the CDR3 is 14 residues. V gave up 4 bases and J gave up 6 bases; unmatched junction bases: 8. Germline values: CDR1 SGDLS, CDR2 YYNGEE. The CDR3 region has the DNA TGTGCCAGCAGCAGACGGGACAGGGACGGCGAGCAGTACTTC. It codes for CASSRRDRDGEQYF.

This chain joins TRBV6-6 and TRBJ1-6; tentatively, D is TRBD1 (6 bases). Germline CDR1 reads MNHNY; CDR2 reads SVGAGI (reference sequence). Trimming took off 0 bases at V and 10 bases at J, with 13 bases between the two ends. The CDR3 has 15 amino acids. The CDR3 loop reads CASSYSDRPDSPLHF. The DNA for the CDR3 is TGTGCCAGCAGTTACTCAGACAGGCCCGACTCACCCCTCCACTTT.

V is TRBV7-2 and J is TRBJ2-1; TRBD2 matches 10 bases. Trimming took 7 bases from V and 4 from J; bases not matched to a gene: 7. This CDR3 has 15 residues. Germline lookup yields CDR1 SGHTA and CDR2 FQGNSA. The CDR3 spells CASTLASGGYNEQFF. The CDR3 nucleotides read TGTGCCAGCACCCTTGCTAGCGGGGGTTACAATGAGCAGTTCTTC.

The V gene is TRBV5-4, the J gene TRBJ1-1; 9 nucleotides line up with TRBD1. Germline CDR1 is SGHNT and CDR2 is YYREEE (reference sequence). The V segment lost 5 bases and the J segment 0 bases; nucleotides outside the gene matches: 5. The CDR3 sequence is 15 residues long. The CDR3 nucleotides are TGTGCCAGCAGGGGGGACAGGGCCATGAACACTGAAGCTTTCTTT. Residues: CASRGDRAMNTEAFF.

The rearrangement joins TRBV9 to TRBJ2-1, with 10 bases fitting TRBD2. The junction had 5 bases not matched to a gene; V was cut back by 2 bases and J by 9 bases. CDR1 is SGDLS and CDR2 is YYNGEE in the germline V gene. The CDR3 is made up of 14 amino acids. DNA of the CDR3: TGTGCCAGCAGCGTGGGAGCGGGAGGGTTTGAGCAGTTCTTC. This sequence encodes CASSVGAGGFEQFF.

In its sample, this clone was seen once. The chain carries TRBV5-1 and TRBJ1-2; tentatively, D is TRBD1 (6 bases). Germline assignment: CDR1 SGHRS and CDR2 YFSETQ. The CDR3 has 14 residues. Trimming left V 0 bases short and J 9 bases short, with 15 bases between. The CDR3 DNA reads as TGCGCCAGCAGCTTGGCCCAGGGGACTATGAGCTACACCTTC. Its protein product is CASSLAQGTMSYTF.

This chain uses TRBV5-4 with TRBJ2-1; TRBD1 matches 7 bases. The CDR3 is 14 residues long. Germline V gene data show CDR1 as SGHNT and CDR2 as YYREEE (reference sequence). The junction had 6 bases not matched to a gene; V was cut back by 5 bases and J by 4 bases. CDR3 protein: CASRGDSLYNEQFF. The CDR3 DNA is TGTGCCAGCAGAGGGGACAGTCTTTACAATGAGCAGTTCTTC.

The chain is built from TRBV7-2 and TRBJ2-7; 7 nucleotides match TRBD2. The CDR3 contains 16 residues. Germline trimming cut 0 bases from V and 4 bases from J; bases unmatched to any gene: 9. Germline CDR1 is SGHTA and CDR2 is FQGNSA. The CDR3 bases are TGTGCCAGCAGCTTAGCGCCGGCTAGCGGTCCTTACGAGCAGTACTTC. Protein sequence: CASSLAPASGPYEQYF. Full variable domain (outside the CDR3, taken from reference TRBV7-2 and TRBJ2-7): GAGVSQSPSNKVTEKGKDVELRCDPISGHTALYWYRQSLGQGLEFLIYFQGNSAPDKSGLPSDRFSAERTGGSVSTLTIQRTQQEDSAVYLCASSLAPASGPYEQYFGPGTRLTVT.

The chain couples TRBV5-6 to TRBJ2-5; 7 nucleotides match TRBD2. The V and J ends lost 4 bases and 4 bases, in that order; junction bases with no gene match: 7. This CDR3 has 14 amino acids. Looked up from germline, CDR1 is SGHDT and CDR2 is YYEEEE. For the CDR3, the DNA is TGTGCCAGCAGCCCCTGGGGGGGTTCAGAGACCCAGTACTTC. The encoded protein is CASSPWGGSETQYF.

This rearrangement joins TRBV30 to TRBJ1-1; TRBD1 matches 10 bases. Germline assignment: CDR1 GTSNPN and CDR2 SVGIG (reference sequence). V dropped 3 bases and J dropped 1; count of bases not matched to a gene: 8. The CDR3 contains 16 residues. In nucleotides, the CDR3 is TGTGCCTGGAGGGAGGACAGGGGGTTAACGAACACTGAAGCTTTCTTT. This sequence encodes CAWREDRGLTNTEAFF.